A selection of T cell receptor beta chains follows, all from one sample in a study of T-cell memory formation after mild COVID-19. Each CDR3 protein is one row after TCRdb ran MiXCR on the 5' RACE reads. The sample yields under 85,000 distinct CDR3 sequences, around 14% seen once. The sample was PBMCs or a T cell subset sorted from them (not recorded which). The receptors stem from an adult woman who had mild COVID-19 (a few samples of this study predate the infection). Cell type and time point are not known. CDR3s include the opening cysteine and the closing phenylalanine or tryptophan. D genes are given only for firm matches. Size tells how often a clone was seen (once, few, many) or the class of an expanded clone, and some rows leave it out.

j_call,d_call,clone_size,v_call,cdr3_aa,cdr3_nt
TRBJ2-5,-,few,TRBV7-9,CASRHIHETQYF,TGTGCCAGCAGGCATATCCACGAGACCCAGTACTTC
TRBJ2-1,-,-,TRBV6-5,CASSYPGRNEQFF,TGTGCCAGCAGTTACCCAGGACGGAATGAGCAGTTCTTC
TRBJ1-5,TRBD1,-,TRBV29-1,CSVRDRGWNQPQHF,TGCAGCGTACGGGACAGGGGCTGGAATCAGCCCCAGCATTTT
TRBJ2-7,-,few,TRBV6-2/TRBV6-3,CASSYSVSENYEQYF,TGTGCCAGCAGTTACTCTGTTAGCGAGAACTACGAGCAGTACTTC
TRBJ2-7,-,few,TRBV5-1,CASSLGGVTYEQYF,TGCGCCAGCAGCTTAGGGGGAGTCACCTACGAGCAGTACTTC
TRBJ2-1,-,-,TRBV27,CASSLGGQSYNEQFF,TGTGCCAGCAGTTTGGGGGGGCAGTCCTACAATGAGCAGTTCTTC
TRBJ2-5,TRBD2,few,TRBV11-2,CASSFRPGLAGQETQYF,TGTGCCAGCAGCTTCAGGCCCGGACTAGCGGGACAAGAGACCCAGTACTTC
TRBJ2-5,-,many,TRBV7-9,CASSFGETQYF,TGTGCCAGCAGTTTCGGGGAGACCCAGTACTTC
TRBJ1-5,-,-,TRBV10-2,CASSDGTASNQPQHF,TGCGCCAGCAGCGACGGGACCGCGAGCAATCAGCCCCAGCATTTT
TRBJ2-1,TRBD2,few,TRBV7-2,CASSLAPGGPDNEQFF,TGTGCCAGCAGCTTAGCTCCGGGAGGACCCGACAATGAGCAGTTCTTC
TRBJ2-5,TRBD2,few,TRBV24-1,CATSDFLAGPQETQYF,TGTGCCACCAGTGATTTTCTAGCGGGACCCCAAGAGACCCAGTACTTC
TRBJ2-1,-,few,TRBV20-1,CSARDYRGDQGSYNEQFF,TGCAGTGCTAGAGATTATCGTGGCGACCAGGGCTCCTACAATGAGCAGTTCTTC
TRBJ2-5,-,many,TRBV20-1,CSAREVLQETQYF,TGCAGTGCTAGGGAGGTACTCCAAGAGACCCAGTACTTC
TRBJ2-7,TRBD1,-,TRBV4-2,CASSQDAGGYEQYF,TGTGCCAGCAGCCAAGATGCAGGGGGCTACGAGCAGTACTTC
TRBJ1-1,-,-,TRBV29-1,CSVEGLNTEAFF,TGCAGCGTTGAGGGCTTGAACACTGAAGCTTTCTTT
TRBJ1-1,TRBD1,once,TRBV7-6,CASNSSTGPPSPEAFF,TGTGCCAGCAACTCCTCGACAGGGCCTCCCTCGCCGGAAGCTTTCTTT
TRBJ2-3,TRBD2,few,TRBV15,CATSRDLAAPSTDTQYF,TGTGCCACCAGCAGAGATCTAGCGGCTCCTAGCACAGATACGCAGTATTTT
TRBJ1-1,-,-,TRBV29-1,CSVEDEENTEAFF,TGCAGCGTTGAAGATGAAGAGAACACTGAAGCTTTCTTT
TRBJ2-2,-,-,TRBV5-1,CASSLTYRTTNTGELFF,TGCGCCAGCAGCTTGACTTACAGGACAACAAACACCGGGGAGCTGTTTTTT
TRBJ1-1,-,-,TRBV27,CASSFLGQNTEAFF,TGTGCCAGCAGTTTTTTAGGGCAGAACACTGAAGCTTTCTTT
TRBJ2-7,TRBD1,few,TRBV20-1,CSAIGQGISYEQYF,TGCAGTGCTATCGGACAGGGGATCTCCTACGAGCAGTACTTC
TRBJ1-1,-,few,TRBV30,CAFAPGQVEAFF,TGTGCCTTTGCCCCAGGGCAGGTTGAAGCTTTCTTT
TRBJ1-2,-,-,TRBV7-8,CASSLGPQPAGGYTF,TGTGCCAGCAGCCTGGGACCGCAGCCAGCTGGTGGCTACACCTTC
TRBJ2-3,TRBD2,-,TRBV29-1,CSVGAGLGTDTQYF,TGCAGCGTTGGGGCGGGACTAGGCACAGATACGCAGTATTTT
TRBJ2-7,TRBD1,-,TRBV5-4,CASSLWDPGTGLYEQYF,TGTGCCAGCAGCTTGTGGGACCCCGGGACAGGATTATACGAGCAGTACTTC
TRBJ1-1,TRBD1,few,TRBV29-1,CSVVDREGTTEAFF,TGCAGCGTGGTGGACAGGGAGGGAACAACTGAAGCTTTCTTT
TRBJ2-3,-,-,TRBV7-9,CASSVKQGDTQYF,TGTGCCAGCAGCGTAAAGCAGGGAGATACGCAGTATTTT
TRBJ1-5,-,-,TRBV9,CGSSVGLSNQPQHF,TGTGGCAGCAGCGTAGGGTTGAGCAATCAGCCCCAGCATTTT
TRBJ1-2,-,-,TRBV12-3/TRBV12-4,CASSLWGSNHYGYTF,TGTGCCAGCAGTTTATGGGGGTCAAATCACTATGGCTACACCTTC
TRBJ2-1,TRBD2,-,TRBV4-2,CASSLPGTSAYNEQFF,TGTGCCAGCAGCCTTCCCGGGACTAGCGCATACAATGAGCAGTTCTTC
TRBJ2-1,-,-,TRBV6-1,CATPFGGEGHNEQFF,TGTGCCACCCCCTTCGGGGGCGAGGGTCACAATGAGCAGTTCTTC
TRBJ2-6,-,-,TRBV7-8,CASSLSNPGVSSGANVLTF,TGTGCCAGCAGCTTATCTAACCCAGGCGTGTCCTCTGGGGCCAACGTCCTGACTTTC
TRBJ2-7,-,-,TRBV7-8,CASSYATSTVYEQYF,TGTGCCAGCAGCTACGCTACTAGTACGGTCTACGAGCAGTACTTC
TRBJ1-5,TRBD1,few,TRBV27,CASSPRQGEYNQPQHF,TGTGCCAGCAGTCCAAGACAGGGGGAATACAATCAGCCCCAGCATTTT
TRBJ2-5,TRBD2,few,TRBV14,CASSPHSGGTQYF,TGTGCCAGCAGCCCCCATTCGGGAGGGACCCAGTACTTC
TRBJ1-2,TRBD1,few,TRBV7-9,CASSPWDSFYGYTF,TGTGCCAGCAGCCCCTGGGACAGCTTTTATGGCTACACCTTC
TRBJ1-2,-,medium-sized,TRBV4-1,CASSQDLSPASWGGYTF,TGCGCCAGCAGCCAAGACCTTTCGCCTGCCAGTTGGGGTGGCTACACCTTC
TRBJ1-1,-,-,TRBV2,CASRESSGTEAFF,TGTGCCAGCAGAGAGAGCTCGGGAACTGAAGCTTTCTTT
TRBJ2-5,TRBD2,-,TRBV28,CASSFGTISQETQYF,TGTGCCAGCAGTTTTGGGACTATTTCCCAAGAGACCCAGTACTTC